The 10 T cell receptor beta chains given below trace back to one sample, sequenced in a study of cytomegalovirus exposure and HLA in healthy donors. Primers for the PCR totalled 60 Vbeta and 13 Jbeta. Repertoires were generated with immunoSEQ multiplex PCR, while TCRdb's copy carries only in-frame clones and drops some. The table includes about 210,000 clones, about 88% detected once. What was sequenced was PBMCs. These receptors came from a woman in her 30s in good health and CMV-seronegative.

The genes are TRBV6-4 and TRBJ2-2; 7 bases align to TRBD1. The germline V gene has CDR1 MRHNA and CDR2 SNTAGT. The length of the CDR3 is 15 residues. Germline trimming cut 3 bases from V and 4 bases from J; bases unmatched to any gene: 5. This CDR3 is CASSDPGGFTGELFF. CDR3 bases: TGTGCCAGCAGTGATCCAGGGGGTTTCACCGGGGAGCTGTTTTTT.

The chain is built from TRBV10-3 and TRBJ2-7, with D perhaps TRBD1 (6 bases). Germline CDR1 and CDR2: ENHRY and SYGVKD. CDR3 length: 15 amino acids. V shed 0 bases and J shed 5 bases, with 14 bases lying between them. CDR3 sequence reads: CAISESQGVVNEQYF. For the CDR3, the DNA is TGTGCCATCAGTGAGTCACAGGGAGTAGTTAACGAGCAGTACTTC.

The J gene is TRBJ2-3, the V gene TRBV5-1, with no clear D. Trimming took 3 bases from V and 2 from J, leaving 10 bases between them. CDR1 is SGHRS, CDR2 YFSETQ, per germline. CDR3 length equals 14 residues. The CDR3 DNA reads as TGCGCCAGCAGCTCCCCTTATCTCACAGATACGCAGTATTTT. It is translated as CASSSPYLTDTQYF. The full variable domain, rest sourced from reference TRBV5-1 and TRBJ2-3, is KAGVTQTPRYLIKTRGQQVTLSCSPISGHRSVSWYQQTPGQGLQFLFEYFSETQRNKGNFPGRFSGRQFSNSRSEMNVSTLELGDSALYLCASSSPYLTDTQYFGPGTRLTVL.

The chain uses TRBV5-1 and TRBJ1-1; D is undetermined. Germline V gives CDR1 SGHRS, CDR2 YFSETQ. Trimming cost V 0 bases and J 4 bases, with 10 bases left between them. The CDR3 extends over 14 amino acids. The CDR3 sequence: CASSLGMEITEAFF. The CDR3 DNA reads TGCGCCAGCAGCTTGGGGATGGAGATCACTGAAGCTTTCTTT. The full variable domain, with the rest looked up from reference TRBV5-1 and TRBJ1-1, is KAGVTQTPRYLIKTRGQQVTLSCSPISGHRSVSWYQQTPGQGLQFLFEYFSETQRNKGNFPGRFSGRQFSNSRSEMNVSTLELGDSALYLCASSLGMEITEAFFGQGTRLTVV.

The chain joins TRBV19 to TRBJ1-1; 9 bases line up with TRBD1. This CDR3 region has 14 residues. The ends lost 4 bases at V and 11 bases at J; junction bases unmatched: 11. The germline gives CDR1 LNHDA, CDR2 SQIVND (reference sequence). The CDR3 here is CASSKNRQGVWAFF. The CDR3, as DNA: TGTGCCAGTAGTAAAAATCGACAGGGGGTCTGGGCTTTCTTT.

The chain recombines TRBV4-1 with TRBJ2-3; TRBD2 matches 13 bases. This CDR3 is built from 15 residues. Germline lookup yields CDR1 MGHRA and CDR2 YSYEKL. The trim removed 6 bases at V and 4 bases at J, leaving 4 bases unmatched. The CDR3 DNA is TGCGCCAGCAGAGTAACTAGCGGGGGGGCAGATACGCAGTATTTT. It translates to CASRVTSGGADTQYF.

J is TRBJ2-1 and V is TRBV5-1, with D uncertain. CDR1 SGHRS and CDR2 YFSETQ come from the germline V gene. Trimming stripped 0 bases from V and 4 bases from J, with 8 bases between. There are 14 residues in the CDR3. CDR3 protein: CASSLATGYNEQFF. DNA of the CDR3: TGCGCCAGCAGCTTGGCCACGGGTTACAATGAGCAGTTCTTC.

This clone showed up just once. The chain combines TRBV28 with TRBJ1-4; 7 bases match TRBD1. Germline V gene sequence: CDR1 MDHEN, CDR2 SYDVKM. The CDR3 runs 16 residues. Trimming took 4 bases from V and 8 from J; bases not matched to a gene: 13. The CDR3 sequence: CASSSAGGQVGEKLFF. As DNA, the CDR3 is TGTGCCAGCAGTTCAGCAGGGGGGCAGGTTGGGGAAAAACTGTTTTTT.

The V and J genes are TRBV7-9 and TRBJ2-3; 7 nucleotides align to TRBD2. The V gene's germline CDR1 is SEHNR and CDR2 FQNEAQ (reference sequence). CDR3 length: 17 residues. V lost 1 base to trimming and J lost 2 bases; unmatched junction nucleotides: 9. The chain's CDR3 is CASSLVLMGGYTDTQYF. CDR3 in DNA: TGTGCCAGCAGCTTAGTATTGATGGGGGGGTACACAGATACGCAGTATTTT.

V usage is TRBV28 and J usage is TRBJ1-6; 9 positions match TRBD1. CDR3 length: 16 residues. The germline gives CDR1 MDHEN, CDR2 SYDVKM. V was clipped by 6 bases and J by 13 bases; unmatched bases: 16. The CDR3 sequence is CASSDWGQGMGSPLHF. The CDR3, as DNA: TGTGCCAGCAGCGATTGGGGACAGGGAATGGGATCGCCCCTCCACTTT.